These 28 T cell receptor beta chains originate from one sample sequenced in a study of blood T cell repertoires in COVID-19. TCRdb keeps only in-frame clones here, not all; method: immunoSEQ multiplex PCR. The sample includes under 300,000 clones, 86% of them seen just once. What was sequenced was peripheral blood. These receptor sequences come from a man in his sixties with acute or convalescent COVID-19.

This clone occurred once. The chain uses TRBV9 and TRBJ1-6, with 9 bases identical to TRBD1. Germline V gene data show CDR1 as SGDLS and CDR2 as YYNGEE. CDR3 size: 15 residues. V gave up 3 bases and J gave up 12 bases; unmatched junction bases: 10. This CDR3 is CASSAGTGRGIPLHF. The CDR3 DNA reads TGTGCCAGCAGCGCCGGGACAGGGAGAGGAATACCCCTCCACTTT.

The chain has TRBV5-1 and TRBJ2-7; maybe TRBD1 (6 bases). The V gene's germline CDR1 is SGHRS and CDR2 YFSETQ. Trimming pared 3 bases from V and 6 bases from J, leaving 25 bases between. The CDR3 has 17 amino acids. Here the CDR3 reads CASSSYSGTPSGAEQYF. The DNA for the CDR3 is TGCGCCAGCAGCTCCTACTCCGGGACGCCCTCAGGGGCCGAGCAGTACTTC.

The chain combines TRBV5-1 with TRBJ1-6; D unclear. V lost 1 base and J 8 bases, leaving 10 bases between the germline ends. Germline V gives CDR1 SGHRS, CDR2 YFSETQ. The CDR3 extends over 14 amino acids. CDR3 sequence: CASSLRQADSPLHF. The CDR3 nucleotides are TGCGCCAGCAGCTTGCGGCAGGCTGATTCACCCCTCCACTTT.

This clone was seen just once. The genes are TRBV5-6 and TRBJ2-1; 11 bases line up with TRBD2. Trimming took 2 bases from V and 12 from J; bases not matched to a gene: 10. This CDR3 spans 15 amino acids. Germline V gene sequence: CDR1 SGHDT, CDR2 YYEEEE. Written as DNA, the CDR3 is TGTGCCAGCAGCTTACCGGGACTAGCGGAGTCAGGGCAGTTCTTC. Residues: CASSLPGLAESGQFF. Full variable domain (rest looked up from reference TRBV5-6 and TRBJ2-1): DAGVTQSPTHLIKTRGQQVTLRCSPKSGHDTVSWYQQALGQGPQFIFQYYEEEERQRGNFPDRFSGHQFPNYSSELNVNALLLGDSALYLCASSLPGLAESGQFFGPGTRLTVL.

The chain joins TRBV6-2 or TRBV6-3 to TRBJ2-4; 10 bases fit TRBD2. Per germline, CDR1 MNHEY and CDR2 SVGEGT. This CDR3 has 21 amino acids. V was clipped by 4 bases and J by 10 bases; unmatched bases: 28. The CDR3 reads CASSFKMGGVSSGSPSKIQYF. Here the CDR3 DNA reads TGTGCCAGCAGTTTTAAAATGGGAGGGGTTTCTAGCGGGAGTCCGTCAAAGATTCAGTACTTC.

The CDR3 loop reads CASSLGGLAEQETQYF. The CDR3 DNA sequence: TGTGCCAGCAGCTTAGGAGGGCTAGCGGAGCAAGAGACCCAGTACTTC. V is TRBV11-3 and J is TRBJ2-5; the match to TRBD2 covers 7 bases. The CDR3 is 16 residues long. J lost 2 bases, V lost 1 base, and 7 bases had no gene match. Looked up from germline, CDR1 is SGHNT and CDR2 is YENEEA.

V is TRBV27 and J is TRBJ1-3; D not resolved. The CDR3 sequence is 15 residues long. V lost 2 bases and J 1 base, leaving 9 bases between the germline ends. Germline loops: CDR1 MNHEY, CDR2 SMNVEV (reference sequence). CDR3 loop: CASSLNGVSGNTIYF. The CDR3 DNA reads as TGTGCCAGCAGTTTAAACGGGGTATCTGGAAACACCATATATTTT.

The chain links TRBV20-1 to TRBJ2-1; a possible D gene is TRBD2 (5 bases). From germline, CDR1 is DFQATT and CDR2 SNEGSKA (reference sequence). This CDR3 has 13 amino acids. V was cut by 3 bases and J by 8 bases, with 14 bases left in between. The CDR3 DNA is TGCAGTGCTAGTTTGCTAGCAGGATATGAGCAGTTCTTC. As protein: CSASLLAGYEQFF.

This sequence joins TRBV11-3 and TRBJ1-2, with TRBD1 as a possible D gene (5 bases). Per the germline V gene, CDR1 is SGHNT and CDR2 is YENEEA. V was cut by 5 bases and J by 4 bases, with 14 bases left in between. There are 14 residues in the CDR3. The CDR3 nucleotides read TGTGCCAGCAGCCCCCAGGGCGGGGTCTATGGCTACACCTTC. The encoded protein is CASSPQGGVYGYTF.

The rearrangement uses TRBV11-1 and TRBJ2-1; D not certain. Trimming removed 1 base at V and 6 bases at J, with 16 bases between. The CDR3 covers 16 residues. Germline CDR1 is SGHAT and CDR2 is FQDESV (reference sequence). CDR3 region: CASSLELPGSGNEQFF. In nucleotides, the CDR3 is TGTGCCAGCAGCTTAGAGTTACCCGGCTCAGGCAATGAGCAGTTCTTC.

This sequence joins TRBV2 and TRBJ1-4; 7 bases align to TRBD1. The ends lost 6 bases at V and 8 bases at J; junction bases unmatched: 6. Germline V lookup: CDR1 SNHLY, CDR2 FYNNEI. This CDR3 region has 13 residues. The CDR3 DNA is TGTGCCAGCAGCACAGGGGTTAGCGAAAAACTGTTTTTT. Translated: CASSTGVSEKLFF.

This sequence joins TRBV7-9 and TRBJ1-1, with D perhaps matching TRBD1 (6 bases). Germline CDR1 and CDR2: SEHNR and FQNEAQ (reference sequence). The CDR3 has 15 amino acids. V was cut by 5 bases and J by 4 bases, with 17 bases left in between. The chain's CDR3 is CASSPETGSGTEAFF. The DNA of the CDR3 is TGTGCCAGCAGCCCAGAGACAGGATCTGGCACTGAAGCTTTCTTT. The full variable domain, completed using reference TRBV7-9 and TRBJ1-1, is DTGVSQNPRHKITKRGQNVTFRCDPISEHNRLYWYRQTLGQGPEFLTYFQNEAQLEKSRLLSDRFSAERPKGSFSTLEIQRTEQGDSAMYLCASSPETGSGTEAFFGQGTRLTVV.

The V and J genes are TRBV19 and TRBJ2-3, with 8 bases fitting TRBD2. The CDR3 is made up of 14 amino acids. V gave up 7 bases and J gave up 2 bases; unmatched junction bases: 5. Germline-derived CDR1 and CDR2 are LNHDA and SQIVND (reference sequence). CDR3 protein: CASTPGGYTDTQYF. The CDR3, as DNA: TGTGCCAGTACCCCGGGAGGGTACACAGATACGCAGTATTTT.

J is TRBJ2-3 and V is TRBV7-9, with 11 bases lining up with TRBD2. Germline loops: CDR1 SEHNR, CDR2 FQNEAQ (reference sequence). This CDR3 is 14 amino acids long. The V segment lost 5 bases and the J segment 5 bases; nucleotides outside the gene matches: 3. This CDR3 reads CASSRGLAGDTQYF. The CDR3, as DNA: TGTGCCAGCAGCCGCGGACTAGCGGGAGATACGCAGTATTTT. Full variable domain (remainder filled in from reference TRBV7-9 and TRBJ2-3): DTGVSQNPRHKITKRGQNVTFRCDPISEHNRLYWYRQTLGQGPEFLTYFQNEAQLEKSRLLSDRFSAERPKGSFSTLEIQRTEQGDSAMYLCASSRGLAGDTQYFGPGTRLTVL.

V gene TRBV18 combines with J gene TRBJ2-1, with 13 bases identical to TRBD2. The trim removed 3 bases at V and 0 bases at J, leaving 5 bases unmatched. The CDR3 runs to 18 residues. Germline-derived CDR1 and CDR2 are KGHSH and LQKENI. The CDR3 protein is CASSPGLAGQTSYNEQFF. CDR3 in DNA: TGTGCCAGCTCACCGGGACTAGCGGGACAGACCTCCTACAATGAGCAGTTCTTC.

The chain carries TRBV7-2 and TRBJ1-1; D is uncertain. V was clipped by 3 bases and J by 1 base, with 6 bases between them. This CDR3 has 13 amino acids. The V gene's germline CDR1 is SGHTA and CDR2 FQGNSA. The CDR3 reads CASSFRGNTEAFF. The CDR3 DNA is TGTGCCAGCAGCTTCAGAGGGAACACTGAAGCTTTCTTT.

The CDR3 reads CASSQAAGGGTYEQYF. CDR3 bases: TGCGCCAGCAGCCAGGCGGCGGGTGGCGGGACCTACGAGCAGTACTTC. The chain uses TRBV4-3 and TRBJ2-7; maybe TRBD2 (6 bases). Germline V gene sequence: CDR1 LGHNA, CDR2 YSLEER. This CDR3 is 16 amino acids long. The germline V and J ends were trimmed by 3 bases and 2 bases, with 17 bases remaining between them.

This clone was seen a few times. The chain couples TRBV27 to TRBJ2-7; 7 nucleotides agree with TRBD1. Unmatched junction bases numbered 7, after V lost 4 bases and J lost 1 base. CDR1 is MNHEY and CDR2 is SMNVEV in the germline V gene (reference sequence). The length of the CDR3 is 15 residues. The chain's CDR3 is CASSSTGSQSYEQYF. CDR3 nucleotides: TGTGCCAGCAGTTCGACAGGGAGTCAATCCTACGAGCAGTACTTC.

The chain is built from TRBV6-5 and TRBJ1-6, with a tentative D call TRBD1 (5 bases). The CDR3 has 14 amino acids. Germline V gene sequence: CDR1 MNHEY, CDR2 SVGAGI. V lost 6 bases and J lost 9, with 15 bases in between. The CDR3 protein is CASRPGGSGSPLHF. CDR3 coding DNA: TGTGCCAGCAGGCCGGGGGGGAGCGGTTCACCCCTCCACTTT.

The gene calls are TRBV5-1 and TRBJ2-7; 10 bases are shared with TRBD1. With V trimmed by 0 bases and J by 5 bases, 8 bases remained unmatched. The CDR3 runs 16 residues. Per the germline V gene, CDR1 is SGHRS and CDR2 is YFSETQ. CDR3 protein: CASSLAGDRGRNEQYF. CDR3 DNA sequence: TGCGCCAGCAGCTTGGCCGGCGACAGGGGGCGAAACGAGCAGTACTTC.

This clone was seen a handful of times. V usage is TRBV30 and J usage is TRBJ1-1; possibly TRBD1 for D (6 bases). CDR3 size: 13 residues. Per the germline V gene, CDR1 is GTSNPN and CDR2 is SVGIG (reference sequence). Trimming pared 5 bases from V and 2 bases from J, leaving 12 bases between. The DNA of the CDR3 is TGTGCCTGGGCTATGGACAGTAACACTGAAGCTTTCTTT. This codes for CAWAMDSNTEAFF. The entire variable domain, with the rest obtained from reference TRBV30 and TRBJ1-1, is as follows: SQTIHQWPATLVQPVGSPLSLECTVEGTSNPNLYWYRQAAGRGLQLLFYSVGIGQISSEVPQNLSASRPQDRQFILSSKKLLLSDSGFYLCAWAMDSNTEAFFGQGTRLTVV.

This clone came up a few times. The DNA of the CDR3 is TGTGCCAGCAGCCTAGGACAGGGGATGAGTCGGGGCAATGGCTACACCTTC. This sequence encodes CASSLGQGMSRGNGYTF. V usage is TRBV7-8 and J usage is TRBJ1-2; TRBD1 aligns across 9 bases. Trimming at V came to 5 bases and at J to 6 bases, leaving 16 bases not matched to a gene. Germline CDR1 SGHVS, CDR2 FQNEAQ. The CDR3 totals 17 residues.

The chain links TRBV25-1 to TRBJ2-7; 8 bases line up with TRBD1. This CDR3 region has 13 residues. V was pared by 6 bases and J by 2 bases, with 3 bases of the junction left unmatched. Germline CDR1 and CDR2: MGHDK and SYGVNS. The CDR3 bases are TGTGCCAGCAGGGCGACAGGGGCCTACGAGCAGTACTTC. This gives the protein CASRATGAYEQYF.

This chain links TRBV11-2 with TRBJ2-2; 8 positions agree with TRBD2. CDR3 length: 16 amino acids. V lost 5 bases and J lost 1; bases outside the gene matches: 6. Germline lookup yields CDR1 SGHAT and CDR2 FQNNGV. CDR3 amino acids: CASSLTSGRNTGELFF. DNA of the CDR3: TGTGCCAGCAGCCTGACCAGCGGGAGGAACACCGGGGAGCTGTTTTTT.

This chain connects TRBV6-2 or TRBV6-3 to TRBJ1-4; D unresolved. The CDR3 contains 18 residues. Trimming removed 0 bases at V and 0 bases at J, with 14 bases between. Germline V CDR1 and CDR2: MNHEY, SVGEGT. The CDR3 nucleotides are TGTGCCAGCAGTTACTCGACGAAACGGAGGCCAACTAATGAAAAACTGTTTTTT. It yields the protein CASSYSTKRRPTNEKLFF.

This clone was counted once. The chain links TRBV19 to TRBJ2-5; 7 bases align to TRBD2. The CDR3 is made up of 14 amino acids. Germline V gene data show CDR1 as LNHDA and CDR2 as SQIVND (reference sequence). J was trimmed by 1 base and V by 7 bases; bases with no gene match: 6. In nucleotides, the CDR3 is TGTGCCAGTACCATGGTAGCGGGCCAAGAGACCCAGTACTTC. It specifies CASTMVAGQETQYF. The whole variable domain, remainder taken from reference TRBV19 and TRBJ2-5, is DGGITQSPKYLFRKEGQNVTLSCEQNLNHDAMYWYRQDPGQGLRLIYYSQIVNDFQKGDIAEGYSVSREKKESFPLTVTSAQKNPTAFYLCASTMVAGQETQYFGPGTRLLVL.

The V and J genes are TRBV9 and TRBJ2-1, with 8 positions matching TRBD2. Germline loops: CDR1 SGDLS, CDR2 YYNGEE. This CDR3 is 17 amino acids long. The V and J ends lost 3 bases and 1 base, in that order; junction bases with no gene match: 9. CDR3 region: CASSGALAGPSYNEQFF. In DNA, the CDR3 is TGTGCCAGCAGCGGAGCATTAGCGGGACCTTCCTACAATGAGCAGTTCTTC.

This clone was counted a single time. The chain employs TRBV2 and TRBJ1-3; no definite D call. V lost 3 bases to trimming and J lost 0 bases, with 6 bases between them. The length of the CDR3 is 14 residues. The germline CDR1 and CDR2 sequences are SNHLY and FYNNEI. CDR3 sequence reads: CASSDRSSGNTIYF. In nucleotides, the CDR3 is TGTGCCAGCAGTGACAGGTCCTCTGGAAACACCATATATTTT.